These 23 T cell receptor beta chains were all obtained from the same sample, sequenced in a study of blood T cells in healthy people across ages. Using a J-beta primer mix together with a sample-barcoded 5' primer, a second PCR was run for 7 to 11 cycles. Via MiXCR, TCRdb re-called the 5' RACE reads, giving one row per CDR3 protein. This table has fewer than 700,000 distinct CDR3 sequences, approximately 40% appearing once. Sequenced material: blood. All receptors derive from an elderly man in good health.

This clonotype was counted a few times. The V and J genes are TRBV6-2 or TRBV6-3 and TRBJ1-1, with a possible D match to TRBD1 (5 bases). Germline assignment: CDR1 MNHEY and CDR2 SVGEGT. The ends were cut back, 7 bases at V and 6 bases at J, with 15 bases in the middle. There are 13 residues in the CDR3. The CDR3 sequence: CASNPGLDAEAFF. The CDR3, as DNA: TGTGCCAGCAATCCGGGACTCGACGCTGAAGCTTTCTTT.

The CDR3: CASSELGAGNTGELFF. The DNA of the CDR3 is TGTGCCAGCAGTGAATTAGGGGCAGGCAACACCGGGGAGCTGTTTTTT. The rearrangement links TRBV25-1 to TRBJ2-2; possibly TRBD1 for D (5 bases). The CDR3 length is 16 residues. V shed 1 base and J shed 2 bases, with 11 bases lying between them. Germline V CDR1 and CDR2: MGHDK, SYGVNS.

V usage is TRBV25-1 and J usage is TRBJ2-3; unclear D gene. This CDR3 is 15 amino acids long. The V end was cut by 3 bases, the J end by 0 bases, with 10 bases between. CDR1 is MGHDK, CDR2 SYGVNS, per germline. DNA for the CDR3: TGTGCCAGCAGTGACCCCGGGCGAAGCACAGATACGCAGTATTTT. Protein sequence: CASSDPGRSTDTQYF.

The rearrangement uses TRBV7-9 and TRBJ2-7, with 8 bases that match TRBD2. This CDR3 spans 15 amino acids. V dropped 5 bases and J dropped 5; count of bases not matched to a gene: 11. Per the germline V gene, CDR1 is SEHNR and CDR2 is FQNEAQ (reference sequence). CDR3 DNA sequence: TGTGCCAGCAGCCTATATGAGGCGGGAGGCGACGAGCAGTACTTC. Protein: CASSLYEAGGDEQYF.

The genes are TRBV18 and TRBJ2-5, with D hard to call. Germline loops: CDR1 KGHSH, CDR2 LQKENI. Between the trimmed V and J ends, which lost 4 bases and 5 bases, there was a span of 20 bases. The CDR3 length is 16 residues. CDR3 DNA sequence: TGTGCCAGCTCACGAATCGCGTCAGACGTTAGGGAGACCCAGTACTTC. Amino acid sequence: CASSRIASDVRETQYF.

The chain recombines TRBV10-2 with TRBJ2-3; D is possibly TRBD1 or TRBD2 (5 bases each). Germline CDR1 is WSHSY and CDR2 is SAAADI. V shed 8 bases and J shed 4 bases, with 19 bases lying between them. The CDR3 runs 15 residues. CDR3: CASGSGQAGADTQYF. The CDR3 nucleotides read TGCGCCAGCGGATCGGGGCAGGCTGGCGCAGATACGCAGTATTTT.

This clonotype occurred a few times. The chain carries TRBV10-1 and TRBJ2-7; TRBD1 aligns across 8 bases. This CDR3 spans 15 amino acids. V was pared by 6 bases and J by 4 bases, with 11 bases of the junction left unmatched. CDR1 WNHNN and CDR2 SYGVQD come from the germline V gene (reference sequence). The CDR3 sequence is CASSPGQGVKYEQYF. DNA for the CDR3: TGCGCCAGCAGCCCTGGACAGGGTGTTAAGTACGAGCAGTACTTC.

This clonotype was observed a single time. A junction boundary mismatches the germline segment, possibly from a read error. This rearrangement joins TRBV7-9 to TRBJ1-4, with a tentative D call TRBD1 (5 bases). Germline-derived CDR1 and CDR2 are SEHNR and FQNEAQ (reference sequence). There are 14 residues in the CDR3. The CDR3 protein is CASGLRQGGEKLFF. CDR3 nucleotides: TGTGCCAGCGGCTTACGGCAGGGAGGCGAAAAACTGTTTTTT.

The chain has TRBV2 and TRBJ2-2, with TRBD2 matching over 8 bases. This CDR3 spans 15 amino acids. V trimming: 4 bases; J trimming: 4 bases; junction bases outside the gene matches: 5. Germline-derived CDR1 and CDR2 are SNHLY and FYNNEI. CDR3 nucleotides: TGTGCCAGCAGTGCGGAGCGGGGGTCCACCGGGGAGCTGTTTTTT. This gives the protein CASSAERGSTGELFF.

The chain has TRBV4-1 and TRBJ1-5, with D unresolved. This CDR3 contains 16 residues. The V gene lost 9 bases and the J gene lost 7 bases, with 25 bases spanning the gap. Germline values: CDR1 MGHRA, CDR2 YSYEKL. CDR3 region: CASSPRGTPTQQPQHF. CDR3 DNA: TGCGCCAGTAGTCCCAGAGGCACACCAACCCAACAGCCCCAGCATTTT.

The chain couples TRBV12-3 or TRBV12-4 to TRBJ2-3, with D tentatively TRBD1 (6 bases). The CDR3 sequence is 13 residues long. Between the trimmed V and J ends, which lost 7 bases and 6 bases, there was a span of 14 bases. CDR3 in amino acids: CASTQGDKDTQYF. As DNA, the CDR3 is TGTGCCAGCACACAAGGGGACAAGGATACGCAGTATTTT.

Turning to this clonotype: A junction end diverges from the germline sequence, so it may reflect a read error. The CDR3 bases are TGCACCAGCAGCCAAGATTGGGGGGGAGAGACCCAGTACTTC. It codes for CTSSQDWGGETQYF. The V gene is TRBV4-3, the J gene TRBJ2-5, with 7 bases aligning to TRBD2. This CDR3 has 14 residues. Germline V gene sequence: CDR1 LGHNA, CDR2 YSLEER.

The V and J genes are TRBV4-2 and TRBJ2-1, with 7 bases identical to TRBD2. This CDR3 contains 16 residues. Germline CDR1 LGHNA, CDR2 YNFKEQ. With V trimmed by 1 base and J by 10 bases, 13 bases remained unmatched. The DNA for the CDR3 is TGTGCCAGCAGCCAAGGCCACCGGGGAGGGGAGATCGAGCAGTTCTTC. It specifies CASSQGHRGGEIEQFF.

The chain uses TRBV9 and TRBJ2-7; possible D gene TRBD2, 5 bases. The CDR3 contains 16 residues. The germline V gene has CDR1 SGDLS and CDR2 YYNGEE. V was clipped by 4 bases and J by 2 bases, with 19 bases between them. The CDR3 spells CASSPSQSLGTYEQYF. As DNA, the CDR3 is TGTGCCAGCAGCCCATCCCAGTCACTAGGGACCTACGAGCAGTACTTC.

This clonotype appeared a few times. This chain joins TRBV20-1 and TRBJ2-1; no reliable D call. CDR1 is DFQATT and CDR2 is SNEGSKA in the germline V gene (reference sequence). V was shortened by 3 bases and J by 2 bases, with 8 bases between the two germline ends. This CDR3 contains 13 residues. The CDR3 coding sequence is TGCAGTGCTAGCTTAGCTGCCTACAATGAGCAGTTCTTC. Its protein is CSASLAAYNEQFF.

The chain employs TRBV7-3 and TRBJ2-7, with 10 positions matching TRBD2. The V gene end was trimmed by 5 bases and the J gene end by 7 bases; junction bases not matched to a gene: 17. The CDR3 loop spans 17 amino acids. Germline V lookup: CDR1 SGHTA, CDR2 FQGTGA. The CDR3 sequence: CASSPNSGRLIYNEQYF. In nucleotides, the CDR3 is TGTGCCAGCAGCCCGAATAGCGGGAGGCTGATTTACAATGAGCAGTACTTC.

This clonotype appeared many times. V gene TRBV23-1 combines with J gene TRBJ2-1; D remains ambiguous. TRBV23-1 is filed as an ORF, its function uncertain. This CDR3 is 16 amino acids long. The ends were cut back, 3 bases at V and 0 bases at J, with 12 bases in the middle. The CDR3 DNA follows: TGCGCCAGCAGTCAGTATAAGGTTAGCTCCTACAATGAGCAGTTCTTC. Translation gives CASSQYKVSSYNEQFF.

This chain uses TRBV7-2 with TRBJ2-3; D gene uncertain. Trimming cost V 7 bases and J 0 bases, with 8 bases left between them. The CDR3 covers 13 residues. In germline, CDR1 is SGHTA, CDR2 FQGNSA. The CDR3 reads CASKAHSTDTQYF. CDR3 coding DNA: TGTGCCAGCAAGGCGCATAGCACAGATACGCAGTATTTT.

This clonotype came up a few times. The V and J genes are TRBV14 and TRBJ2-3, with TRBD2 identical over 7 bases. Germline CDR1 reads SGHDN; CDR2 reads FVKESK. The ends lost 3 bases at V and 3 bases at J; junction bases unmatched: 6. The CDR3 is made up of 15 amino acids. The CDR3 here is CASSQLSGETDTQYF. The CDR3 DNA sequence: TGTGCCAGCAGCCAGCTGAGCGGGGAAACAGATACGCAGTATTTT.

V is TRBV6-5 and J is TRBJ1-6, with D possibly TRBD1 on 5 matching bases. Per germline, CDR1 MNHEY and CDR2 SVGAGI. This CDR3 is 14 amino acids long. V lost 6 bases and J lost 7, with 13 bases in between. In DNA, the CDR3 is TGTGCCAGCAGAGTAAGACAGTCGAATTCACCCCTCCACTTT. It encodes CASRVRQSNSPLHF.

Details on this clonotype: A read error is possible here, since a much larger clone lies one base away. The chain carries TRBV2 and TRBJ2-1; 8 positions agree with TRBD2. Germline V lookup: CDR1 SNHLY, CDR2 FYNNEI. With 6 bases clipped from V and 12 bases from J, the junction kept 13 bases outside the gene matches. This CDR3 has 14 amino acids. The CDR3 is CASSAAGDIYGQFF. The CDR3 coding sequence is TGTGCCAGCAGCGCAGCGGGAGATATCTATGGGCAGTTCTTC.

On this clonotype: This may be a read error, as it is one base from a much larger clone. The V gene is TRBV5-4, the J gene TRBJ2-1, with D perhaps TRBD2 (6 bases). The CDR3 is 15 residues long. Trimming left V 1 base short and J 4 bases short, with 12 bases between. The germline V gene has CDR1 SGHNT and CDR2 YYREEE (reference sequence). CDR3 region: CASSLMAGPYNEQFF. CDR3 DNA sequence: TGTGCCAGCAGCTTGATGGCGGGGCCTTACAATGAGCAGTTCTTC.

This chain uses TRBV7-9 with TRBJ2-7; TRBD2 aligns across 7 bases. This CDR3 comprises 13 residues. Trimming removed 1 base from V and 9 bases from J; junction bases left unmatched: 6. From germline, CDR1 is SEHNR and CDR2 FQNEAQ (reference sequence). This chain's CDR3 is CASSLEGRGGQYF. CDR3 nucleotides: TGTGCCAGCAGCTTAGAGGGCCGCGGGGGGCAGTACTTC.